The entry below describes one T cell receptor (beta chain). Antigen unknown. These data are taken from a study of T cell responses to AZD1222 COVID-19 vaccine. Study outcomes and limitations: Breadth and depth of Spike-specific TCRs rose after two AZD1222 doses. Unmutated variant regions reportedly attract nearly half of all spike-specific TCRs. Donors were chiefly white British, with a greater number of females, and clonal diversity was perhaps underestimated.

Germline loops: CDR1 SGHDT, CDR2 YYEEEE. J gave up 5 bases and V 5 bases, and 9 bases lay outside the gene matches. This CDR3 is 14 amino acids long. The assay was immunoSEQ multiplex PCR, and TCRdb's table has in-frame clones only and misses some. In the table there are about 75,000 clones, more than 75% of which are singletons. Sequenced material: peripheral blood, taken 28 days after the second AZD1222 dose. The rearrangement uses TRBV5-6 and TRBJ1-2; 7 bases fit TRBD1. This clonotype was sampled from an adult who received the AZD1222 COVID-19 vaccine. The CDR3 DNA is TGTGCCAGCAGTTTTCAGGGGGGTCCTTATGGCTACACCTTC. As protein: CASSFQGGPYGYTF.